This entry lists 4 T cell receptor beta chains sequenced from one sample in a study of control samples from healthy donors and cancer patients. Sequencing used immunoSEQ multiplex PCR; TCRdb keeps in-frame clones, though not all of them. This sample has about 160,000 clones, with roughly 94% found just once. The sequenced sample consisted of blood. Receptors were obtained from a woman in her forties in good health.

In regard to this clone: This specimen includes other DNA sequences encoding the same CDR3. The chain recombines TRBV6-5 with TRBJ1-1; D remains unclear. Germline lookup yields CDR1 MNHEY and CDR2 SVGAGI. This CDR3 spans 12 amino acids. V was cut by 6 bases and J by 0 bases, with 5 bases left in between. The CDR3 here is CASSTLNTEAFF. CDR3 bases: TGTGCCAGCAGCACATTGAACACTGAAGCTTTCTTT.

Here the CDR3 DNA reads TGTGCCAGTAGTATCGGGTTTCTACAGGGGAACACCATATATTTT. Protein product: CASSIGFLQGNTIYF. The gene calls are TRBV19 and TRBJ1-3; TRBD1 agrees at 7 bases. The CDR3 is 15 residues long. The junction had 9 bases not matched to a gene; V was cut back by 3 bases and J by 7 bases. Germline V gives CDR1 LNHDA, CDR2 SQIVND (reference sequence).

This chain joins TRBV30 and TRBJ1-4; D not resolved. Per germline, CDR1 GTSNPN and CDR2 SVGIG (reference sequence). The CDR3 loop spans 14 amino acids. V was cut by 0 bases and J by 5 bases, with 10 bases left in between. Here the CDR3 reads CAWSVQSGNEKLFF. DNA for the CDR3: TGTGCCTGGAGTGTCCAAAGCGGAAATGAAAAACTGTTTTTT.

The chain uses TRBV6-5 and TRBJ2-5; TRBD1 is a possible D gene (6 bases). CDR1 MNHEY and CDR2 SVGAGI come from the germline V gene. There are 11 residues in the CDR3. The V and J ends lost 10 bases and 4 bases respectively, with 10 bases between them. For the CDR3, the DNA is TGTGCCACAGGGGTCATAGAGACCCAGTACTTC. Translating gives CATGVIETQYF.